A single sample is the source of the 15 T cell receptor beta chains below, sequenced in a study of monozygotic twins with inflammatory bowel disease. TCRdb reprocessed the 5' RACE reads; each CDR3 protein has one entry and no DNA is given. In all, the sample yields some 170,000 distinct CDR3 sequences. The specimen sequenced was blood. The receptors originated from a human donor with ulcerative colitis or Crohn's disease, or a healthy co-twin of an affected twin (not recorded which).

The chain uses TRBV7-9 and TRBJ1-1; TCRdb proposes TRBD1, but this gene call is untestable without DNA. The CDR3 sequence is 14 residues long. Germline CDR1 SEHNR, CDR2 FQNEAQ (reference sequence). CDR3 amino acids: CASSFVRGETEAFF.

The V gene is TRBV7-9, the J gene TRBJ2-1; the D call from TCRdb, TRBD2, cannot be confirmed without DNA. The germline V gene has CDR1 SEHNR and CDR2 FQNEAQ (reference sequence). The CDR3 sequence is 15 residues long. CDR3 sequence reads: CASRKSGTGHNEQFF.

The CDR3 is CATSGDRGNYGYTF. J is TRBJ1-2 and V is TRBV15; TCRdb designates TRBD1, a call that cannot be tested without DNA. The CDR3 is 14 amino acids. Per the germline V gene, CDR1 is LNHNV and CDR2 is YYDKDF (reference sequence).

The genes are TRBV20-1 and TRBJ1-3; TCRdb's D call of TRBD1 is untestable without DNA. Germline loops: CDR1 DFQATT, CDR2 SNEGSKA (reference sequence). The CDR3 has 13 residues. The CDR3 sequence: CSAYLDRGNTIYF.

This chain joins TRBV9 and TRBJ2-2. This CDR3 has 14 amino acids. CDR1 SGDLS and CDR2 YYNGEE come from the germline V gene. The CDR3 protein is CASSVTGNTGELFF.

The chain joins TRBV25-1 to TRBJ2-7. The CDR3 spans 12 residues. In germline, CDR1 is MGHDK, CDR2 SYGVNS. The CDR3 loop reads CASSGGGYEQYF.

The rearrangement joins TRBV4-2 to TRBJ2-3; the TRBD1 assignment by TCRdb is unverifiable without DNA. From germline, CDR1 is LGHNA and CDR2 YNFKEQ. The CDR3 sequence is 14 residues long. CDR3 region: CASSAAGTIDTQYF.

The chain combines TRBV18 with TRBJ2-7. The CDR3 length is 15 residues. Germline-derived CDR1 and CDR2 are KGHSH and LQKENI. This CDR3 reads CASSPPGGSPYEQYF.

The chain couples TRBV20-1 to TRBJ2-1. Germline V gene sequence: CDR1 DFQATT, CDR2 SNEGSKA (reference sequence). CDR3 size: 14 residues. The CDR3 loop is CSALHPVKYNEQFF.

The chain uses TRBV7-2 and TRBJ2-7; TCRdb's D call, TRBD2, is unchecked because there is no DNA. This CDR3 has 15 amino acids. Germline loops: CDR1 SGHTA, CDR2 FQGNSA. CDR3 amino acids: CASSILAGGPYEQYF.

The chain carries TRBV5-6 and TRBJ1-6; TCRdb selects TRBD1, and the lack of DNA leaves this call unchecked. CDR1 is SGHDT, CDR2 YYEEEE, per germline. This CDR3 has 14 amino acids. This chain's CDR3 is CASSRRDRNSPLHF.

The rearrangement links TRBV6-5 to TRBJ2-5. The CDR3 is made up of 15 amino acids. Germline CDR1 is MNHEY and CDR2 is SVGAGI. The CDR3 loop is CASSYFPVYQETQYF.

The CDR3 region is CASSVSGRAWGETQYF. The chain carries TRBV9 and TRBJ2-5; TCRdb indicates TRBD2, and absent DNA this call remains unverified. CDR1 is SGDLS and CDR2 is YYNGEE in the germline V gene. The CDR3 consists of 16 residues.

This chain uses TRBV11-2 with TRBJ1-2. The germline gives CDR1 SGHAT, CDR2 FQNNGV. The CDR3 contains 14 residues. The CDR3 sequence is CASSQINLEHGYTF.

The CDR3 sequence is CASKLGGDYNEQFF. The chain combines TRBV28 with TRBJ2-1; the TRBD1 assignment by TCRdb is unverifiable without DNA. Germline V gene lookup returns CDR1 MDHEN and CDR2 SYDVKM. The CDR3 is made up of 14 amino acids.